These T cell receptor beta chains were read from a single sample in a study of blood T cell repertoires in COVID-19. Profiling relied on immunoSEQ multiplex PCR, and the TCRdb table lists in-frame clones only, not all of them. The sample consists of a few hundred thousand clones, about 90% of them appearing once. The sample was PBMCs or T cells enriched from blood (not recorded which). Receptors were obtained from a woman in her thirties who had recovered from COVID-19. Both conserved end residues are trimmed from each CDR3.

TRBV7-9	TRBJ2-7	ASSPSIGGFTYEQY
TRBV6-5	TRBJ2-1	ASSYYSGDNEQF
TRBV4-1	TRBJ2-3	ASSQDHSTDTQY
TRBV28	TRBJ2-7	ASSETGSTYEQY
TRBV12-3/TRBV12-4	TRBJ2-1	ASSLQQQF
TRBV11-2	TRBJ1-1	ASSLERGNTEAF
TRBV5-1	TRBJ2-1	ASSPALGATYNEQF
TRBV28	TRBJ2-5	ASSQAPAQY
TRBV30	TRBJ2-5	AWSTLGLAGGGETQY
TRBV9	TRBJ1-3	ASSRQATSGNTIY
TRBV5-1	TRBJ2-1	ASSLGLAVNEQF
TRBV2	TRBJ2-3	ASKQGEVDTQY
TRBV19	TRBJ1-1	ASSIGRRVNTEAF
TRBV19	TRBJ2-2	ASSTQVGELF
TRBV6-5	TRBJ1-2	ASSRGAVYGYT
TRBV12-3/TRBV12-4	TRBJ1-2	ASSGGTDHGYT
TRBV5-1	TRBJ1-3	ASSAGSSGNTIY
TRBV27	TRBJ1-1	ASSLSGLTTEAF
TRBV6-5	TRBJ1-1	ASRVYGGRNTEAF
TRBV7-2	TRBJ1-4	ASSLRGQENEKLF
TRBV27	TRBJ2-5	ASRGTSGRRGTQY
TRBV29-1	TRBJ2-1	SVRGAGTGLEYNEQF
TRBV15	TRBJ1-1	ATSTRQGRTEAF
TRBV2	TRBJ1-3	ASSQGVSGNTIY
TRBV5-4	TRBJ1-1	ASSAKQGITNEAF
TRBV19	TRBJ2-7	ASSTTGSRGQY
TRBV7-8	TRBJ2-1	ASSLRLLAGAGEQF
TRBV5-5	TRBJ1-2	ASSPDRDYGYT
TRBV19	TRBJ1-6	ATTSSYNSPLH
TRBV7-3	TRBJ2-1	ASSVSGTNYNEQF
TRBV25-1	TRBJ1-1	ATGTGAEAF
TRBV7-7	TRBJ2-5	ASSLDQGLRETQY
TRBV2	TRBJ2-1	ASSEGTASYNEQF
TRBV7-8	TRBJ1-2	ASSGTGGSGYT
TRBV7-2	TRBJ2-1	ASSLARLAGGYEQF
TRBV7-9	TRBJ1-2	ASSFVGYGYT
TRBV19	TRBJ1-1	ASSHERTGTEAF
TRBV5-1	TRBJ2-1	ASSRTSGRDYNEQF
TRBV7-8	TRBJ1-6	ASSQGTGNSPLH
TRBV5-5	TRBJ2-7	ASFTDRVVYEQY
TRBV2	TRBJ2-7	ASRVANYEQY
TRBV6-5	TRBJ2-7	ASSPMGAGEVEQY
TRBV7-9	TRBJ1-6	ASREGGKRSPLH
TRBV6-5	TRBJ1-6	ASSYVGQDSPLH
TRBV5-8	TRBJ1-2	ASSLGHGNNYGYT
TRBV5-4	TRBJ2-4	ASSAGQSGNIQY
TRBV4-2	TRBJ2-5	ASSQGTPLGETQY
TRBV3-1/TRBV3-2	TRBJ2-1	ASSQGTSGRAVYNEQF
TRBV28	TRBJ1-3	ASSSTGVVAGNTIY
TRBV5-1	TRBJ2-1	ASSWGGNNEQF
TRBV29-1	TRBJ2-1	SVGGLFSDEQF
TRBV2	TRBJ2-2	ASSVAGEDTGELF
TRBV6-5	TRBJ1-5	ASTPGRQGGQPQH
TRBV4-1	TRBJ1-1	ASSQEGGGNTEAF
TRBV5-1	TRBJ2-7	ASSLYRGGPYEQY